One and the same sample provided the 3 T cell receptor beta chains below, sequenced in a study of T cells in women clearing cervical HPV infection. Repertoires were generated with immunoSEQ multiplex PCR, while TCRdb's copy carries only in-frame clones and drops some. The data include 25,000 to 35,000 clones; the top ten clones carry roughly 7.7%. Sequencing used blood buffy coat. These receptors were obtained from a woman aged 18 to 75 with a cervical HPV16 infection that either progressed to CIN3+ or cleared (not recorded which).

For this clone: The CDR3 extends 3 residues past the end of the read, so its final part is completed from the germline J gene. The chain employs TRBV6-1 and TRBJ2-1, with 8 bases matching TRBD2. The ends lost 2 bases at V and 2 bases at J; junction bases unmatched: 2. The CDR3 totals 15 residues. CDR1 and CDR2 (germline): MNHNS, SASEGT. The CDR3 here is CASSELAGTYNEQFF. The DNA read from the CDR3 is TGTGCCAGCAGTGAATTAGCGGGGACCTACAATGAG.

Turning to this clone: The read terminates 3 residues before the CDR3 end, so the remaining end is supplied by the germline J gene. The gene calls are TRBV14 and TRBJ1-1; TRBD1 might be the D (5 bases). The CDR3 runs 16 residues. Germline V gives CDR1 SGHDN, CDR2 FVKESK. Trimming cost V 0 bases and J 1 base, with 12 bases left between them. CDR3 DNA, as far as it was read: TGTGCCAGCAGCCAAGATGGAGGGGCGCCGAACACTGAA. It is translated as CASSQDGGAPNTE. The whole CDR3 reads CASSQDGGAPNTEAFF.

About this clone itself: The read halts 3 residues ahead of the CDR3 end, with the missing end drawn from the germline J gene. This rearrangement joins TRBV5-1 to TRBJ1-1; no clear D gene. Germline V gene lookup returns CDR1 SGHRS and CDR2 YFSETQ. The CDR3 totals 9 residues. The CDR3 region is CASPSSAFF. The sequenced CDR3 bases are TGCGCCAGTCCCTCGTCG.